This TCR beta chain was captured in a study of blood T cell repertoires in COVID-19. The CDR3 totals 13 residues. Germline V gives CDR1 SGHRS, CDR2 YFSETQ. Grouping used clinical history reported by participants in a survey and questionnaire. To note about this clone: A junction end diverges from the germline sequence, so it may reflect a read error.

Sequencing was performed with immunoSEQ multiplex PCR; in TCRdb, only in-frame clones are kept and a portion is missing. The sample contains around 250,000 clones, over 70% of which appear only once. Sequencing input: PBMCs or T cells enriched from blood (not recorded which). This clonotype was sampled from a woman in her thirties or forties who had been exposed to COVID-19. This chain links TRBV5-1 with TRBJ2-1, with a tentative D call TRBD1 (5 bases). In DNA form, the CDR3 reads TGTGCCAGCAGCTTGGCAGGGAACAATGAGCAGTTCTTC. It encodes CASSLAGNNEQFF.